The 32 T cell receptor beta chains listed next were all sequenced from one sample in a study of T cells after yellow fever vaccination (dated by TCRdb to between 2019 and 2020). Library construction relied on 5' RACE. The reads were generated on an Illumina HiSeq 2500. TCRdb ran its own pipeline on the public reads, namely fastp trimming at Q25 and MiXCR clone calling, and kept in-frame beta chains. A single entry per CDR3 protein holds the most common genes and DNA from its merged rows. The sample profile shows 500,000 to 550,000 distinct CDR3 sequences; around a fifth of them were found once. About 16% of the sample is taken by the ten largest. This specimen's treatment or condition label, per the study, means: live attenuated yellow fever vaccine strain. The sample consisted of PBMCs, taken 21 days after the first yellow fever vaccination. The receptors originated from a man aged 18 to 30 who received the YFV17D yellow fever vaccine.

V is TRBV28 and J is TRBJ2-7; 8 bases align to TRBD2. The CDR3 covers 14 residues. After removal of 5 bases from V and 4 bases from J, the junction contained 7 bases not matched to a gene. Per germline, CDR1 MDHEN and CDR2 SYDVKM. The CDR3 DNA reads TGTGCCAGCAGTCCGGGGGGGGCTACTTACGAGCAGTACGTC. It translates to CASSPGGATYEQYV.

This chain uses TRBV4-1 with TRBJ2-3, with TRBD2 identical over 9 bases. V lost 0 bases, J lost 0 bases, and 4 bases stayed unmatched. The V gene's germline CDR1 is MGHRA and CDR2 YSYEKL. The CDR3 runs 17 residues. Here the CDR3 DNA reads TGCGCCAGCAGCCAAGATTTAGCGGGGGAAAGCACAGATACGCAGTATTTT. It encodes CASSQDLAGESTDTQYF.

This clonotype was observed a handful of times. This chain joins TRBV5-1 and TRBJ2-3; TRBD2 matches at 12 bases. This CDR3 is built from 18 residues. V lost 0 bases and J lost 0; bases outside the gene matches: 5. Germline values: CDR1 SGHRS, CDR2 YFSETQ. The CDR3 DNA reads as TGCGCCAGCAGCTTGGCACTAGCGGGGGGTATAAGCACAGATACGCAGTATTTT. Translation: CASSLALAGGISTDTQYF.

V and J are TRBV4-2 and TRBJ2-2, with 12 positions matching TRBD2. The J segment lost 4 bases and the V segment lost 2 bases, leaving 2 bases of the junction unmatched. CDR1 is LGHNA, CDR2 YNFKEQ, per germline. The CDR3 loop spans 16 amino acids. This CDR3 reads CASSQLAGGPTGELFF. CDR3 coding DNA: TGTGCCAGCAGCCAACTAGCGGGGGGGCCCACCGGGGAGCTGTTTTTT.

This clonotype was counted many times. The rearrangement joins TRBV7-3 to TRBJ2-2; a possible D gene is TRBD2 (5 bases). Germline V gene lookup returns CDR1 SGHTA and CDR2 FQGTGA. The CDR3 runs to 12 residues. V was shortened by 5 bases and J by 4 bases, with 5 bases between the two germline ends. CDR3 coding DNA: TGTGCCAGCAGCCGGGGCACCGGGGAGCTGTTTTTT. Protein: CASSRGTGELFF.

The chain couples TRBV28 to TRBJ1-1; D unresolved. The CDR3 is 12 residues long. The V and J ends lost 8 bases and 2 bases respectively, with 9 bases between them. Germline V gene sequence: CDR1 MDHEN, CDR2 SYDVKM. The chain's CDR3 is CASDSLNTEAFF. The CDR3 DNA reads TGTGCCAGCGATTCCCTTAACACTGAAGCTTTCTTT.

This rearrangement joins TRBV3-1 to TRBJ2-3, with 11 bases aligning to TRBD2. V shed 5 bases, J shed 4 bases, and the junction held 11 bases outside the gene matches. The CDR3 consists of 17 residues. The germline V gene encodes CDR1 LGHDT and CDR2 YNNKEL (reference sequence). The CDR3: CASSGSLAGGPADTQYF. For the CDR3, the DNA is TGTGCCAGCAGCGGGTCGTTAGCGGGGGGGCCAGCAGATACGCAGTATTTT.

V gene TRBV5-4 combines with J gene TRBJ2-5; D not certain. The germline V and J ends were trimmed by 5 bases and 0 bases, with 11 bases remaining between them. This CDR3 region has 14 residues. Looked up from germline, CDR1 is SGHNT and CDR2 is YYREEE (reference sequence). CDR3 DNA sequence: TGTGCCAGCAGTCGCACGGTGAACCAAGAGACCCAGTACTTC. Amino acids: CASSRTVNQETQYF.

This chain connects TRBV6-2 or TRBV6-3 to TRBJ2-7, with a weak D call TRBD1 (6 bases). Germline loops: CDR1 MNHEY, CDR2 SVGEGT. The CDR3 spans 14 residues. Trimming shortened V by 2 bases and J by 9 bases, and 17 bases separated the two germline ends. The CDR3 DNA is TGTGCCAGCAGTTACGAGAGACAGGCTGGGAGGCAGTACGTC. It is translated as CASSYERQAGRQYV.

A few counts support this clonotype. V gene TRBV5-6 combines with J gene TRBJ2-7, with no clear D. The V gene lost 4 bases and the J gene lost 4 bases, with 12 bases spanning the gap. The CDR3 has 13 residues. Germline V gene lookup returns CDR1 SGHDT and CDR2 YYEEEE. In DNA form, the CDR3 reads TGTGCCAGCAGCCGGTACAAATTGTACGAGCAGTACGTC. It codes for CASSRYKLYEQYV.

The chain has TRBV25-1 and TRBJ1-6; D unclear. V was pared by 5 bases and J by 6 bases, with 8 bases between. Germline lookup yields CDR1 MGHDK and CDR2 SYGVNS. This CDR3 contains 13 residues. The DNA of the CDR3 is TGTGCCAGCAGTCCCCGAGTTAATTCACCCCTCCACTTT. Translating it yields CASSPRVNSPLHF.

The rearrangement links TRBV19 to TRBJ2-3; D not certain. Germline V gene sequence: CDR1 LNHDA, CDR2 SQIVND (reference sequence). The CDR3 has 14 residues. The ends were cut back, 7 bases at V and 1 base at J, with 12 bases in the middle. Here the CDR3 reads CASTNGPGTDTQYF. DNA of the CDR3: TGTGCCAGTACCAACGGGCCCGGCACAGATACGCAGTATTTT.

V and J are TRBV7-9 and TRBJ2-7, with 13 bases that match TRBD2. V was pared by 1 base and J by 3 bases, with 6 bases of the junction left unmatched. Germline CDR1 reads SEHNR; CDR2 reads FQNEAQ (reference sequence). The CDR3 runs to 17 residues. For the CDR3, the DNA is TGTGCCAGCAGCTTAGGTCGCGGGACTAGCGGGGTCTACGAGCAGTACGTC. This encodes CASSLGRGTSGVYEQYV.

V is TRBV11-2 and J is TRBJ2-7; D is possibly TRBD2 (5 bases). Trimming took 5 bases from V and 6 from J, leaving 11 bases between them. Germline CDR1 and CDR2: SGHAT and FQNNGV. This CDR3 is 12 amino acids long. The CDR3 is CASSLGLTEQYF. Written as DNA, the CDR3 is TGTGCCAGCAGCCTCGGACTTACCGAGCAGTACTTC.

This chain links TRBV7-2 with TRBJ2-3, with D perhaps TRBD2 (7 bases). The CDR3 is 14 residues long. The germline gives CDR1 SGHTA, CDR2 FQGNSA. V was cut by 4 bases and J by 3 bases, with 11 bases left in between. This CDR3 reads CASSWGGRTDTQYF. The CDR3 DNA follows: TGTGCCAGCAGCTGGGGGGGCCGGACAGATACGCAGTATTTT.

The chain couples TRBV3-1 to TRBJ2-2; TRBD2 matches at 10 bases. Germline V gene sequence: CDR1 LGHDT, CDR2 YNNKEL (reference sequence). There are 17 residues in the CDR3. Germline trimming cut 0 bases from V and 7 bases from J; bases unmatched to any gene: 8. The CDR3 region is CASSQERLAGVGGELFF. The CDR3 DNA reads TGTGCCAGCAGCCAAGAGCGGCTAGCGGGGGTAGGCGGGGAGCTGTTTTTT.

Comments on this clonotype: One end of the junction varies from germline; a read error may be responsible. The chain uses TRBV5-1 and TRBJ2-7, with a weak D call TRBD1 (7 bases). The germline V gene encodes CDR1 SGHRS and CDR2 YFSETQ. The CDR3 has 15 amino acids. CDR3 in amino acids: CASNLGGQAGYEQYF. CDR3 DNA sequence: TGCGCCAGCAACTTGGGAGGACAGGCAGGCTACGAGCAGTACTTC.

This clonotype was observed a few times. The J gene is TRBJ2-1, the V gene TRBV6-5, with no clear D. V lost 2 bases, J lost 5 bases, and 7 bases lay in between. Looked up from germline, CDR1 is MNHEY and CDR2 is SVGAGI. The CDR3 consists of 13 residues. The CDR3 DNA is TGTGCCAGCAGTTACGACTGGAACAATGAGCAGTTCTTC. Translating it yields CASSYDWNNEQFF.

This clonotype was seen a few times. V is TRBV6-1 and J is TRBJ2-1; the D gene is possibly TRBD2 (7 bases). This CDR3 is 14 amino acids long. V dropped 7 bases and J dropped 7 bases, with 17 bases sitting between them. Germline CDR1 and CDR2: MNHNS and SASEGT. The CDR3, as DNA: TGTGCCAGCACCGAGGGGGGGGGATTGAATGAGCAGTTCTTC. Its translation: CASTEGGGLNEQFF.

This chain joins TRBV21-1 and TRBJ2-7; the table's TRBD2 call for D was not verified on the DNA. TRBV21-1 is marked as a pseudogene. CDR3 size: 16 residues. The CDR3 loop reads CASSKGTSGDLYEQYV. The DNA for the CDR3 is TGTGCCAGCAGCAAAGGAACTAGCGGGGATTTGTACGAGCAGTACGTC.

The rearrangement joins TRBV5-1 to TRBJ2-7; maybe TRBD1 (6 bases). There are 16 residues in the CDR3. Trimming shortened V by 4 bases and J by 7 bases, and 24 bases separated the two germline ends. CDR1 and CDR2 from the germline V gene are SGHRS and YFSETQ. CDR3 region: CASSPAGVGATREQYF. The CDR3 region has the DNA TGCGCCAGCAGCCCGGCAGGGGTTGGGGCAACTAGGGAGCAGTACTTC.

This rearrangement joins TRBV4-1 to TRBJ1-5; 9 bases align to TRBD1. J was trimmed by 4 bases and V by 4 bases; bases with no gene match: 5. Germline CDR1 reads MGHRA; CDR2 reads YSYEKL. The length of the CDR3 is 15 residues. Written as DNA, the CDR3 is TGCGCCAGCAGCCGAGACAGGGGGATTAATCAGCCCCAGCATTTT. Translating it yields CASSRDRGINQPQHF.

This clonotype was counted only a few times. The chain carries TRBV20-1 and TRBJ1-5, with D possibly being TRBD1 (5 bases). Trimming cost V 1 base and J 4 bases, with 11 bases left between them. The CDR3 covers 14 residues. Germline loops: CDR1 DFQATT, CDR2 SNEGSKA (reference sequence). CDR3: CSARATGRNQPQHF. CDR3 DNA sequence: TGCAGTGCTAGAGCCACGGGGCGGAATCAGCCCCAGCATTTT.

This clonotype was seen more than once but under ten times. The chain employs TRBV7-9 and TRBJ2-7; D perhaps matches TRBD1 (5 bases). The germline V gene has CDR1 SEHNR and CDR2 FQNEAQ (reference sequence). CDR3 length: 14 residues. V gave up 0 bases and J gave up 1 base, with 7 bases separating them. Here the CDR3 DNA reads TGTGCCAGCAGCTTAGCCAGGGAATCCTACGAGCAGTACTTC. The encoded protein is CASSLARESYEQYF.

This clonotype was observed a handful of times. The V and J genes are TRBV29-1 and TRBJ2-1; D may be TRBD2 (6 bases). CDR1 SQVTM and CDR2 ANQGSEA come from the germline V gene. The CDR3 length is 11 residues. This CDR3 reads CTGTEDNEQFF. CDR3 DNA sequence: TGCACCGGGACTGAGGACAATGAGCAGTTCTTC.

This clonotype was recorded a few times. The CDR3 loop is CASSVAYGYGYTF. The DNA of the CDR3 is TGTGCCAGCAGCGTAGCCTACGGCTATGGCTACACCTTC. The chain carries TRBV9 and TRBJ1-2; D gene unclear. Germline V gene lookup returns CDR1 SGDLS and CDR2 YYNGEE. The germline V and J ends were trimmed by 0 bases and 4 bases, with 7 bases remaining between them. The CDR3 totals 13 residues.

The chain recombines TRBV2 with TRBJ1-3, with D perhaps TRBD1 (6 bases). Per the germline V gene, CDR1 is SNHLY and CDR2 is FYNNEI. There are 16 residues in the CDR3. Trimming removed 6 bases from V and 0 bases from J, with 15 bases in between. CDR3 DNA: TGTGCCAGCAGGGGCAACAGGGACCCCTCTGGAAACACCATATATTTT. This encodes CASRGNRDPSGNTIYF. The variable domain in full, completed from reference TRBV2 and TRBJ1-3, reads EPEVTQTPSHQVTQMGQEVILRCVPISNHLYFYWYRQILGQKVEFLVSFYNNEISEKSEIFDDQFSVERPDGSNFTLKIRSTKLEDSAMYFCASRGNRDPSGNTIYFGEGSWLTVV.

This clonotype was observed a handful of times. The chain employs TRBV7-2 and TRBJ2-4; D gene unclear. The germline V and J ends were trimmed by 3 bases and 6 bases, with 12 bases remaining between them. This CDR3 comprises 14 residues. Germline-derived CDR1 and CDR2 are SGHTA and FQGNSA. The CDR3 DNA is TGTGCCAGCAGCTTGGTGGGGTGGGGAAACATTCAGTACTTC. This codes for CASSLVGWGNIQYF.

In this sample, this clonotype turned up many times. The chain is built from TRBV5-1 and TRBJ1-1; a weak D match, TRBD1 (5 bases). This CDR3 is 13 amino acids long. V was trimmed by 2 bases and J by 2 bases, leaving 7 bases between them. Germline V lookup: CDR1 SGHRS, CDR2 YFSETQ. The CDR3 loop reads CASSFDSNTEAFF. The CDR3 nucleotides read TGCGCCAGCAGCTTCGACAGTAACACTGAAGCTTTCTTT. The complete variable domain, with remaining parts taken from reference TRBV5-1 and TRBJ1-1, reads KAGVTQTPRYLIKTRGQQVTLSCSPISGHRSVSWYQQTPGQGLQFLFEYFSETQRNKGNFPGRFSGRQFSNSRSEMNVSTLELGDSALYLCASSFDSNTEAFFGQGTRLTVV.

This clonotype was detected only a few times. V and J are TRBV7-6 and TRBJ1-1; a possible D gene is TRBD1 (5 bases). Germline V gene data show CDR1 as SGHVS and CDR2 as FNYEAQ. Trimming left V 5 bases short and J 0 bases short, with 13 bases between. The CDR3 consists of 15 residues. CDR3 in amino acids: CASSPQQVMNTEAFF. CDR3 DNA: TGTGCCAGCAGCCCACAACAGGTAATGAACACTGAAGCTTTCTTT.

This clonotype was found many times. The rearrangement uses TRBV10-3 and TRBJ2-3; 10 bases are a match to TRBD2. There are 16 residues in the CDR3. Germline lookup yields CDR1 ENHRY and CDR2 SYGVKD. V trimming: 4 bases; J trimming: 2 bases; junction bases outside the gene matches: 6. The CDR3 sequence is CAISGSSGGYTDTQYF. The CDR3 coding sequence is TGTGCCATCAGTGGCTCTAGCGGGGGTTACACAGATACGCAGTATTTT.

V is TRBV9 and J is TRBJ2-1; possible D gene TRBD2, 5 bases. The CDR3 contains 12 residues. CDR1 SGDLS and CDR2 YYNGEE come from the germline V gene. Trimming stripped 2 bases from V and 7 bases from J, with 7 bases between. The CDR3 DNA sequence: TGTGCCAGCAGCGTTGGGGAGAATGAGCAGTTCTTC. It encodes CASSVGENEQFF.